This TCR beta chain was sequenced in a study of blood T cells in healthy people across ages. Study results and limitations: Any changes in expanded clonotypes were possibly confounded, as donor CMV status remained unknown.

The germline V gene encodes CDR1 MNHEY and CDR2 SMNVEV (reference sequence). CDR3 length: 16 amino acids. The use of a sample-barcoded 5' primer and a J-beta primer mix characterized a second PCR of 7 to 11 cycles. Tags on each cDNA molecule came from a template-switch adaptor with 12 random nucleotides. One entry per CDR3 protein, called by TCRdb with MiXCR from the 5' RACE reads. The sample consists of about 1 million distinct CDR3 sequences, around 45% of them appearing once. A remark on this clonotype: Its target is not known. A junction end diverges from the germline sequence, so it may reflect a read error.

The receptor comes from a woman aged 55-70 years in good health. V usage is TRBV27 and J usage is TRBJ1-5; D perhaps matches TRBD1 (5 bases). Sample: blood. The CDR3 loop is CASSLGGGYGNQPRHF. CDR3 DNA: TGTGCCAGCAGTTTAGGTGGGGGGTATGGAAATCAGCCCCGGCATTTT.